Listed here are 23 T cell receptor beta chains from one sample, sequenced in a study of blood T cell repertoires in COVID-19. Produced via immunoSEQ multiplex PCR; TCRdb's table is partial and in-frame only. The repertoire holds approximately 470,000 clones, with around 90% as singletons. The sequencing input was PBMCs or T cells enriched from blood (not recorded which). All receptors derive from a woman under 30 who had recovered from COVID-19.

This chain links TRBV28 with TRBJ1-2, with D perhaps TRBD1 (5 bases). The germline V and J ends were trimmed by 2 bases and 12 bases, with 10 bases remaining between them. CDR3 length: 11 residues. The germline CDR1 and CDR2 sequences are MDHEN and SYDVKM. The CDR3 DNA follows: TGTGCCAGCAGTTTACAGGGTATTGACACCTTC. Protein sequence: CASSLQGIDTF.

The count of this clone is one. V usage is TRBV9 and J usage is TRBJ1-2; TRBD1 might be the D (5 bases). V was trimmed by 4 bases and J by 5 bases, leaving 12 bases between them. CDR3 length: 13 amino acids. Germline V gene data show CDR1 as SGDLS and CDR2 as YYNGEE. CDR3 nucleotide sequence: TGTGCCAGCAGCCTTTCAGGGACTTATGGCTACACCTTC. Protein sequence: CASSLSGTYGYTF.

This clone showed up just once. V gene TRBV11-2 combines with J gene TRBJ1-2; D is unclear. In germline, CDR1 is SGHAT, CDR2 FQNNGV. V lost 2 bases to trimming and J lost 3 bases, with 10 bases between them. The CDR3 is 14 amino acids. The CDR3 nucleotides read TGTGCCAGCAGCTTAAGTGAGATTTACTATGGCTACACCTTC. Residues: CASSLSEIYYGYTF.

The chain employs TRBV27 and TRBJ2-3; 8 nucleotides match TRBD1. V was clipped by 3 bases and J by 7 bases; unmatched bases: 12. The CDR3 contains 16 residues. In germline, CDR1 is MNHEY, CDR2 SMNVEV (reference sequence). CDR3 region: CASSFYGQGVRNTQYF. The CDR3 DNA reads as TGTGCCAGCAGTTTCTACGGACAGGGAGTGAGAAATACGCAGTATTTT.

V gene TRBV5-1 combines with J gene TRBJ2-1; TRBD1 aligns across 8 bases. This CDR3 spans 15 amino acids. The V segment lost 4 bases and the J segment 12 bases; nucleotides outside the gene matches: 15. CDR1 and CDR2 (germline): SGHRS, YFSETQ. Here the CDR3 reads CASSPNSGTGGGQFF. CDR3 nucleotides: TGCGCCAGCAGCCCGAATTCCGGGACAGGCGGCGGGCAGTTCTTC.

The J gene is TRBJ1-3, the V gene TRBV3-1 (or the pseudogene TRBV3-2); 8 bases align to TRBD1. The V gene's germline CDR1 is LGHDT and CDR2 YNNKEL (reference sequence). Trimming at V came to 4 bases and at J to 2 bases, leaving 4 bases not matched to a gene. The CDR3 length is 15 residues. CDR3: CASSPQTGAGNTIYF. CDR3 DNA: TGTGCCAGCAGCCCCCAGACAGGGGCTGGAAACACCATATATTTT.

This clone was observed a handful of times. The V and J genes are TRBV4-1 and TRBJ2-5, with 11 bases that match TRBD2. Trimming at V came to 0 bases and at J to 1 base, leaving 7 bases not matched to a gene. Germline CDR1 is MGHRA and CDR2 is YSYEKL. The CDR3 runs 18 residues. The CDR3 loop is CASSQERMLAGGQETQYF. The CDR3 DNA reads TGCGCCAGCAGCCAAGAGAGGATGCTAGCGGGGGGCCAAGAGACCCAGTACTTC.

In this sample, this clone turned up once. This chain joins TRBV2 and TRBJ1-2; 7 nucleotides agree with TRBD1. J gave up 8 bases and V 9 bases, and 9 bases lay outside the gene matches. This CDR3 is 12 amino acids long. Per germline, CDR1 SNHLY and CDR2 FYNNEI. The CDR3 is CASGRQGMGYTF. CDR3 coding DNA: TGTGCCAGTGGTAGACAGGGAATGGGCTACACCTTC.

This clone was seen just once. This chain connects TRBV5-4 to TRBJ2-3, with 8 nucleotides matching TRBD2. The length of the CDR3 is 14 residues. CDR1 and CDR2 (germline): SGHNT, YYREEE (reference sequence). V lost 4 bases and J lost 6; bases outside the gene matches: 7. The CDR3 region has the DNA TGTGCCAGCAGCCCAGCGGGGGCGCGGGATACGCAGTATTTT. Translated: CASSPAGARDTQYF.

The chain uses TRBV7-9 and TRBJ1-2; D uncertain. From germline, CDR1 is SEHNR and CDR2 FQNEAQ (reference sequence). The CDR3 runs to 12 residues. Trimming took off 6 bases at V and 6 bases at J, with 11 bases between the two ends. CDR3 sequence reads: CASRRGTDGYTF. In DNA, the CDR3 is TGTGCCAGCAGACGGGGAACCGATGGCTACACCTTC.

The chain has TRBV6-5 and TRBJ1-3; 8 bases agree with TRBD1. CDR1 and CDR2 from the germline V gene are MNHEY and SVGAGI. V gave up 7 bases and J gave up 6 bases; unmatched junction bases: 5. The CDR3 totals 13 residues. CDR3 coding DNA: TGTGCCAGCACTTTGACAGGGGTAAACACCATATATTTT. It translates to CASTLTGVNTIYF.

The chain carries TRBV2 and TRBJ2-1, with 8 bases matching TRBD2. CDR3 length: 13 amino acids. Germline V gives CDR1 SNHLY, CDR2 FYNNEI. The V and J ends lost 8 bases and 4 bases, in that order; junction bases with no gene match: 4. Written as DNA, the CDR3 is TGTGCCAGCTTAGCGGGGCGTTACAATGAGCAGTTCTTC. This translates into CASLAGRYNEQFF. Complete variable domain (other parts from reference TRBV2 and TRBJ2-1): EPEVTQTPSHQVTQMGQEVILRCVPISNHLYFYWYRQILGQKVEFLVSFYNNEISEKSEIFDDQFSVERPDGSNFTLKIRSTKLEDSAMYFCASLAGRYNEQFFGPGTRLTVL.

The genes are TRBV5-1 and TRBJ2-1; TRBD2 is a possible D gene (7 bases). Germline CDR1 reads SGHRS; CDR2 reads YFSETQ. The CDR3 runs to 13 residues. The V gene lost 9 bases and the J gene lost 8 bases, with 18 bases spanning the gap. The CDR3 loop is CATGRGGRDEQFF. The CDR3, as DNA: TGCGCCACCGGACGAGGGGGGAGGGATGAGCAGTTCTTC.

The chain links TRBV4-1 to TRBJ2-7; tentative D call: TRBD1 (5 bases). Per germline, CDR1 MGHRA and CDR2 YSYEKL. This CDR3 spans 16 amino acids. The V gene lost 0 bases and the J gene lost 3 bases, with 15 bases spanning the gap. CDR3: CASSQESQVVSYEQYF. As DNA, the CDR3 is TGCGCCAGCAGCCAAGAATCACAGGTTGTTAGCTACGAGCAGTACTTC.

The chain's CDR3 is CASSIGGELFF. The CDR3 coding sequence is TGTGCCAGCTCGATCGGCGGGGAGCTGTTTTTT. The chain links TRBV18 to TRBJ2-2, with D unclear. The germline V gene has CDR1 KGHSH and CDR2 LQKENI. The CDR3 is 11 amino acids. With 6 bases removed from V and 7 bases from J, the gap between germline ends came to 6 bases.

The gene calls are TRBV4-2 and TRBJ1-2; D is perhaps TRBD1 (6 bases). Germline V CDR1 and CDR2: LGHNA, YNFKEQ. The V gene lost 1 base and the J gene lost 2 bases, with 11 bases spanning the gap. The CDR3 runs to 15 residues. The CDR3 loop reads CASSQGQAINYGYTF. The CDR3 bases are TGTGCCAGCAGCCAAGGACAGGCCATAAACTATGGCTACACCTTC.

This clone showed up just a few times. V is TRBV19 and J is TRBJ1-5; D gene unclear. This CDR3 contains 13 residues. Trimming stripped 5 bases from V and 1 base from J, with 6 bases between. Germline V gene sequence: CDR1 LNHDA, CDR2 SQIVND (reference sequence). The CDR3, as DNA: TGTGCCAGTAGTTGGCAGAGCAATCAGCCCCAGCATTTT. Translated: CASSWQSNQPQHF.

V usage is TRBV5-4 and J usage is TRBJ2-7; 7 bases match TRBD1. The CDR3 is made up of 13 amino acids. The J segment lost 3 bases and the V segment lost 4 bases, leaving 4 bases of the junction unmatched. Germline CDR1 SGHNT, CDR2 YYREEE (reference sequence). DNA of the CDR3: TGTGCCAGCAGCACAGGGGACAGCTACGAGCAGTACTTC. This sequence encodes CASSTGDSYEQYF.

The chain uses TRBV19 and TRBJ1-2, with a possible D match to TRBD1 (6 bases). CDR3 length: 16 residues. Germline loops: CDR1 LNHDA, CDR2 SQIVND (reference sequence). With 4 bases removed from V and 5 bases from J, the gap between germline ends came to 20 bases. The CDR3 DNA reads TGTGCCAGTAGTACCCGCGGGGCAGGGGAGGGGTATGGCTACACCTTC. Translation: CASSTRGAGEGYGYTF.

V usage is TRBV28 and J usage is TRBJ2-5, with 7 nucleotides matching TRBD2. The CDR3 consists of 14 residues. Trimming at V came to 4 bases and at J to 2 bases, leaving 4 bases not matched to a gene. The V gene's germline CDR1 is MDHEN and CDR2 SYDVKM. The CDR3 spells CASSSAGSQETQYF. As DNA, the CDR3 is TGTGCCAGCAGTTCAGCGGGATCGCAAGAGACCCAGTACTTC.

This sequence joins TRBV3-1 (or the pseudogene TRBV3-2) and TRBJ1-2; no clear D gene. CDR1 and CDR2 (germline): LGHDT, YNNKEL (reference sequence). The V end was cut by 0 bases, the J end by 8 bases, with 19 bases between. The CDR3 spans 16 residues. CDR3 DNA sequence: TGTGCCAGCAGCCAAGACCCCAACCTCCTAGGAAGGGGCTACACCTTC. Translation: CASSQDPNLLGRGYTF.

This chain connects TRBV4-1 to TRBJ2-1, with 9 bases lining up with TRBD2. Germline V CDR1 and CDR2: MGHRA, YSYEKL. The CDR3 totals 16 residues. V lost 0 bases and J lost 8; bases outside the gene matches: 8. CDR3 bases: TGCGCCAGCAGCCAAGAAGCAAGCGGGGGGATCTATGAGCAGTTCTTC. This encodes CASSQEASGGIYEQFF.

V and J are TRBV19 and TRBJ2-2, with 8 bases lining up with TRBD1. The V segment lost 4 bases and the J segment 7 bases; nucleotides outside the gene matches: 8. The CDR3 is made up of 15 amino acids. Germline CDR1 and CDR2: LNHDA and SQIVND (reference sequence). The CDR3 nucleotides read TGTGCCAGTAGTACTCGGACAGGGTCAGACGGGGAGCTGTTTTTT. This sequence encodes CASSTRTGSDGELFF.